The 17 T cell receptor beta chains listed next were all sequenced from one sample in a study of T cells in Graves' hyperthyroidism and ophthalmopathy. From RNA transcripts, TCR beta CDR3 regions were amplified. First-round RT-PCR with HTBI primers amplified the TCR CDR3 region. TCRdb recomputed calls from the multiplex PCR reads with MiXCR, one row per CDR3 protein. The data contain about 500,000 distinct CDR3 sequences, over 45% of them singletons. The source material was peripheral blood or thyroid tissue (not recorded which). The receptors shown here come from an adult woman with Graves' disease, either hyperthyroidism or ophthalmopathy (not recorded which).

This clonotype occurred many times. The genes are TRBV7-9 and TRBJ1-2; D not certain. The V end lost 4 bases, the J end lost 6 bases, and 12 bases lay between the germline ends. The CDR3 length is 13 residues. CDR1 and CDR2 from the germline V gene are SEHNR and FQNEAQ (reference sequence). CDR3 sequence (DNA): TGTGCCAGCAGCTCCGGTCGGTGGGATGGCTACACCTTC. Protein: CASSSGRWDGYTF.

This chain uses TRBV12-3 or TRBV12-4 with TRBJ1-2; D is unresolved. Trimming pared 6 bases from V and 4 bases from J, leaving 12 bases between. The CDR3 is 13 amino acids. The CDR3 loop reads CASSRGSAYGYTF. CDR3 coding DNA: TGTGCCAGCAGCCGTGGGAGTGCCTATGGCTACACCTTC.

The table lists this clonotype with a count of one. Since the CDR3 does not end with the conserved phenylalanine or tryptophan, this likely comes from a read error. The V call is TRBV10-3, the J call TRBJ1-2; D ambiguous. Germline lookup yields CDR1 ENHRY and CDR2 SYGVKD. The CDR3 contains 13 residues. The CDR3 DNA follows: TGTGCCAGCAGTTTGGGCAGAAACTATGGCTACACCTCC. Translated, it gives CASSLGRNYGYTS.

The chain carries TRBV10-3 and TRBJ2-7; D uncertain. The CDR3 runs to 15 residues. Trimming removed 3 bases from V and 4 bases from J, with 16 bases in between. CDR1 and CDR2 (germline): ENHRY, SYGVKD. CDR3 nucleotide sequence: TGTGCCATCAGTGATCCCGAATACGCCGTTTACGAGCAGTACTTC. This sequence encodes CAISDPEYAVYEQYF.

This sequence joins TRBV7-3 and TRBJ2-2; the D gene is possibly TRBD2 (6 bases). CDR1 and CDR2 (germline): SGHTA, FQGTGA. The CDR3 has 16 amino acids. V lost 2 bases and J lost 7, with 17 bases in between. CDR3 sequence reads: CASSLAGGILGGELFF. The CDR3 region has the DNA TGTGCCAGCAGCTTAGCCGGGGGAATACTGGGCGGGGAGCTGTTTTTT.

The rearrangement links TRBV11-2 to TRBJ2-7, with D maybe TRBD2 (6 bases). Germline lookup yields CDR1 SGHAT and CDR2 FQNNGV. The ends were cut back, 5 bases at V and 1 base at J, with 12 bases in the middle. The CDR3 is 14 amino acids. In DNA form, the CDR3 reads TGTGCCAGCAGCGGGGACTGGATTTCCTACGAGCAGTACTTC. It encodes CASSGDWISYEQYF. The full variable domain, rest sourced from reference TRBV11-2 and TRBJ2-7, is EAGVAQSPRYKIIEKRQSVAFWCNPISGHATLYWYQQILGQGPKLLIQFQNNGVVDDSQLPKDRFSAERLKGVDSTLKIQPAKLEDSAVYLCASSGDWISYEQYFGPGTRLTVT.

V is TRBV7-2 and J is TRBJ2-7; no reliable D call. The ends were cut back, 2 bases at V and 6 bases at J, with 8 bases in the middle. This CDR3 is 12 amino acids long. Germline V lookup: CDR1 SGHTA, CDR2 FQGNSA. This chain's CDR3 is CASSLRDSEQYF. CDR3 nucleotide sequence: TGTGCCAGCAGCTTAAGGGATAGCGAGCAGTACTTC.

The chain is built from TRBV11-2 and TRBJ1-2; the D is unclear. The CDR3 covers 14 residues. Germline lookup yields CDR1 SGHAT and CDR2 FQNNGV. V was pared by 3 bases and J by 4 bases, with 12 bases between. CDR3 amino acids: CASSLSQTLYGYTF. CDR3 sequence (DNA): TGTGCCAGCAGCTTGAGTCAGACACTCTATGGCTACACCTTC.

The chain is built from TRBV30 and TRBJ2-5, with unresolved D. Germline lookup yields CDR1 GTSNPN and CDR2 SVGIG (reference sequence). CDR3 size: 15 residues. The ends were cut back, 2 bases at V and 5 bases at J, with 18 bases in the middle. DNA of the CDR3: TGTGCCTGGAGTTCGGTGTTCCCTTTTGGGGAGACCCAGTACTTC. Encoded protein: CAWSSVFPFGETQYF.

V is TRBV15 and J is TRBJ2-6, with D possibly being TRBD1 (6 bases). Germline V gene lookup returns CDR1 LNHNV and CDR2 YYDKDF (reference sequence). The CDR3 runs to 17 residues. The V gene lost 0 bases and the J gene lost 4 bases, with 13 bases spanning the gap. CDR3 DNA sequence: TGTGCCACCAGCAGAGACACAGGGTTAAGGGGGGCCAACGTCCTGACTTTC. This sequence encodes CATSRDTGLRGANVLTF.

The chain links TRBV10-3 to TRBJ1-5; 7 nucleotides align to TRBD1. Germline lookup yields CDR1 ENHRY and CDR2 SYGVKD. V was clipped by 5 bases and J by 3 bases; unmatched bases: 4. This CDR3 region has 14 residues. CDR3 amino acids: CAISRQGTNQPQHF. The CDR3 nucleotides are TGTGCCATCAGTCGACAGGGAACCAATCAGCCCCAGCATTTT.

Comments on this clonotype: At one end the junction does not follow the germline gene, possibly because of a read error. This sequence joins TRBV12-3 or TRBV12-4 and TRBJ2-7; TRBD2 matches at 7 bases. This CDR3 is built from 12 residues. CDR3 sequence (DNA): TGTGCCAGCAGGAGGGAGGGATCCGAGCAGTACTTT. Translation gives CASRREGSEQYF.

J is TRBJ2-5 and V is TRBV24-1, with 8 bases lining up with TRBD1. Germline CDR1 reads KGHDR; CDR2 reads SFDVKD. The CDR3 has 15 amino acids. The V gene end was trimmed by 3 bases and the J gene end by 9 bases; junction bases not matched to a gene: 11. CDR3 nucleotides: TGTGCCACCAGTGATACGACAGGGGCATGGGAGGCCCAGTACTTC. Residues: CATSDTTGAWEAQYF.

The rearrangement links TRBV19 to TRBJ1-2; possibly TRBD1 for D (6 bases). Germline V gene lookup returns CDR1 LNHDA and CDR2 SQIVND (reference sequence). The germline V and J ends were trimmed by 5 bases and 11 bases, with 18 bases remaining between them. The CDR3 totals 13 residues. CDR3 protein: CASSPRDIAEYTF. CDR3 nucleotide sequence: TGTGCCAGTAGTCCCAGGGACATCGCTGAGTACACCTTC.

The chain combines TRBV20-1 with TRBJ2-5, with TRBD1 as a possible D gene (6 bases). Germline V gene data show CDR1 as DFQATT and CDR2 as SNEGSKA (reference sequence). This CDR3 region has 14 residues. Trimming removed 3 bases from V and 4 bases from J, with 15 bases in between. CDR3 coding DNA: TGCAGTGCTAGGCCCCAGGGGAGCTTAGAGACCCAGTACTTC. Translation gives CSARPQGSLETQYF.

This clonotype showed up many times. This sequence joins TRBV14 and TRBJ2-5; possible D gene TRBD2, 6 bases. Germline V gene sequence: CDR1 SGHDN, CDR2 FVKESK. V was clipped by 1 base and J by 7 bases, with 13 bases between them. The CDR3 is made up of 14 amino acids. The CDR3 nucleotides read TGTGCCAGCAGCCAAGTTGGGGGGACCGGGACCCAGTACTTC. Its translation: CASSQVGGTGTQYF.

This clonotype was counted many times. This chain joins TRBV20-1 and TRBJ2-7; unclear D gene. Per the germline V gene, CDR1 is DFQATT and CDR2 is SNEGSKA (reference sequence). Deletions cut 1 base from V and 3 bases from J, with 13 bases between. CDR3 length equals 14 residues. CDR3 bases: TGCAGTGCTAGAGCAACCCCATACAACTACGAGCAGTACTTC. It is translated as CSARATPYNYEQYF.